A single sample is the source of the 20 T cell receptor beta chains below, sequenced in a study of CD8 T cells in Susac syndrome. Reverse transcription of roughly 0.45 to 1 ug RNA was performed with random hexamers. TCRdb recomputed calls from the immunoSEQ multiplex PCR reads with MiXCR, one row per CDR3 protein. The profile shows over 350,000 distinct CDR3 sequences, approximately 89% of them singletons. The specimen was CD8+ T cells from PBMCs. The receptors derive from a human donor with multiple sclerosis.

The gene calls are TRBV6-2 or TRBV6-3 and TRBJ1-1, with D unresolved. The V gene lost 5 bases and the J gene lost 5 bases, with 12 bases spanning the gap. The CDR3 loop spans 13 amino acids. The germline V gene has CDR1 MNHEY and CDR2 SVGEGT. CDR3 sequence (DNA): TGTGCCAGCAGTCTACAGTTGTGGACTGAAGCTTTCTTT. This encodes CASSLQLWTEAFF.

The V call is TRBV30, the J call TRBJ2-1; possible D gene TRBD1, 7 bases. Trimming took 3 bases from V and 12 from J, leaving 24 bases between them. The V gene's germline CDR1 is GTSNPN and CDR2 SVGIG (reference sequence). CDR3 length: 15 amino acids. CDR3 sequence: CAWSRLEGALDGQFF. The CDR3 coding sequence is TGTGCCTGGAGCCGCCTGGAGGGGGCTTTAGACGGGCAGTTCTTC.

The chain links TRBV20-1 to TRBJ2-7; D unclear. The germline V and J ends were trimmed by 5 bases and 2 bases, with 13 bases remaining between them. The CDR3 sequence is 13 residues long. Germline loops: CDR1 DFQATT, CDR2 SNEGSKA (reference sequence). The CDR3 bases are TGCAGTGCTCCAACCGACGCTGCCTACGAGCAGTACTTC. Amino acids: CSAPTDAAYEQYF.

The chain links TRBV11-2 to TRBJ2-2, with 8 bases matching TRBD1. CDR1 is SGHAT and CDR2 is FQNNGV in the germline V gene. Unmatched junction bases numbered 10, after V lost 1 base and J lost 6 bases. The CDR3 totals 17 residues. For the CDR3, the DNA is TGTGCCAGCAGCTTAGTATCTCAGGGGGCGGTATCCGGGGAGCTGTTTTTT. Translated: CASSLVSQGAVSGELFF.

A single count supports this clonotype. The chain has TRBV4-1 and TRBJ2-3; D tentatively reads TRBD1 or TRBD2 (5 bases each). From germline, CDR1 is MGHRA and CDR2 YSYEKL. The CDR3 is made up of 16 amino acids. V was cut by 3 bases and J by 2 bases, with 15 bases left in between. This CDR3 is CASSHGAGDPTDTQYF. DNA of the CDR3: TGCGCCAGCAGCCATGGGGCTGGGGACCCCACAGATACGCAGTATTTT.

The chain uses TRBV7-9 and TRBJ1-1, with a tentative D call TRBD1 (5 bases). Germline CDR1 is SEHNR and CDR2 is FQNEAQ (reference sequence). The V end lost 4 bases, the J end lost 3 bases, and 12 bases lay between the germline ends. The CDR3 runs to 14 residues. CDR3 sequence: CASSSAGRDTEAFF. CDR3 DNA: TGTGCCAGCAGCTCGGCAGGGCGGGACACTGAAGCTTTCTTT.

CDR3 sequence reads: CSAWSTHDGGYEQYF. CDR3 nucleotides: TGCAGTGCTTGGTCTACCCACGACGGGGGCTACGAGCAGTACTTC. The gene calls are TRBV20-1 and TRBJ2-7, with D possibly TRBD2 on 6 matching bases. The CDR3 has 15 amino acids. Germline CDR1 reads DFQATT; CDR2 reads SNEGSKA (reference sequence). Trimming took 5 bases from V and 3 from J, leaving 20 bases between them.

The J gene is TRBJ2-2, the V gene TRBV27, with D possibly being TRBD1 (5 bases). There are 13 residues in the CDR3. Germline V gene lookup returns CDR1 MNHEY and CDR2 SMNVEV (reference sequence). V shed 5 bases and J shed 4 bases, with 8 bases lying between them. The CDR3 loop is CASSRQFTGELFF. The DNA for the CDR3 is TGTGCCAGCAGTCGACAGTTCACCGGGGAGCTGTTTTTT.

The chain is built from TRBV5-4 and TRBJ2-1; 13 positions agree with TRBD2. The germline gives CDR1 SGHNT, CDR2 YYREEE (reference sequence). V lost 4 bases to trimming and J lost 10 bases; unmatched junction nucleotides: 8. The CDR3 consists of 15 residues. The CDR3 DNA reads as TGTGCCAGCAGCCTCACTAGCGGGGGGGCCAGCGAGCAGTTCTTC. Translation: CASSLTSGGASEQFF.

The chain carries TRBV15 and TRBJ2-7; 11 nucleotides line up with TRBD2. The V segment lost 0 bases and the J segment 7 bases; nucleotides outside the gene matches: 5. Germline V lookup: CDR1 LNHNV, CDR2 YYDKDF (reference sequence). The CDR3 spans 15 residues. CDR3 sequence reads: CATSRDLGLAVEQYF. The DNA of the CDR3 is TGTGCCACCAGCAGAGATCTGGGACTAGCGGTGGAGCAGTACTTC.

This clonotype appeared a few times. DNA of the CDR3: TGCAGTGCCCTCACAGGAGATGACACTGAAGCTTTCTTT. Protein product: CSALTGDDTEAFF. The J gene is TRBJ1-1, the V gene TRBV20-1, with D possibly matching TRBD1 (5 bases). The germline V gene encodes CDR1 DFQATT and CDR2 SNEGSKA (reference sequence). The CDR3 covers 13 residues. Trimming shortened V by 6 bases and J by 3 bases, and 14 bases separated the two germline ends.

The chain links TRBV4-1 to TRBJ2-1; D gene ambiguous. V lost 1 base and J 9 bases, leaving 7 bases between the germline ends. Germline CDR1 MGHRA, CDR2 YSYEKL. The CDR3 has 12 residues. This CDR3 reads CASSQGHREQFF. The CDR3 DNA reads as TGCGCCAGCAGCCAAGGGCATCGTGAGCAGTTCTTC.

J is TRBJ2-7 and V is TRBV5-1; 10 bases are a match to TRBD1. CDR1 is SGHRS, CDR2 YFSETQ, per germline. V shed 3 bases, J shed 2 bases, and the junction held 5 bases outside the gene matches. The CDR3 covers 15 residues. The DNA of the CDR3 is TGCGCCAGCAGCTACGGGACAGGGGAACCCTACGAGCAGTACTTC. Its translation is CASSYGTGEPYEQYF.

The V gene is TRBV3-1, the J gene TRBJ1-4, with 8 positions matching TRBD1. V was clipped by 6 bases and J by 7 bases; unmatched bases: 7. Germline V gives CDR1 LGHDT, CDR2 YNNKEL (reference sequence). The CDR3 extends over 14 amino acids. The CDR3 region has the DNA TGTGCCAGCAGAAATACAGGGGGTTTTGAAAAACTGTTTTTT. Translation gives CASRNTGGFEKLFF.

This chain links TRBV12-3 or TRBV12-4 with TRBJ1-1; no definite D call. The CDR3 runs 11 residues. Trimming removed 7 bases from V and 4 bases from J, with 7 bases in between. The CDR3 DNA reads as TGTGCCAGCACCCCGGGCACTGAAGCTTTCTTT. This codes for CASTPGTEAFF.

This clonotype appeared once. The junction differs from germline at one of its ends, possibly a read error. The chain links TRBV12-3 or TRBV12-4 to TRBJ2-7; D not certain. The length of the CDR3 is 15 residues. CDR3 in DNA: TGTGCCAACAGTTTAGCCTCTGAGTCACCCTACGAGCAGTACTTC. Residues: CANSLASESPYEQYF.

This chain connects TRBV11-2 to TRBJ1-4; possible D gene TRBD1, 5 bases. This CDR3 comprises 16 residues. Trimming removed 3 bases from V and 8 bases from J, with 19 bases in between. CDR1 and CDR2 (germline): SGHAT, FQNNGV. The CDR3 is CASSFWVLGRPEKLFF. CDR3 in DNA: TGTGCCAGCAGCTTTTGGGTCCTGGGACGCCCAGAAAAACTGTTTTTT.

The chain couples TRBV4-1 to TRBJ2-7, with D possibly TRBD2 on 5 matching bases. There are 16 residues in the CDR3. CDR1 and CDR2 (germline): MGHRA, YSYEKL. Deletions cut 0 bases from V and 3 bases from J, with 15 bases between. CDR3 in DNA: TGCGCCAGCAGCCAAGAAGGTCGGGGTAGGGACTACGAGCAGTACTTC. Its translation: CASSQEGRGRDYEQYF.

CDR3 sequence (DNA): TGTGCCAGCAGTTATTTGGGGACGCCAGCGGGGAGCTCCTACAATGAGCAGTTCTTC. Encoded protein: CASSYLGTPAGSSYNEQFF. The rearrangement links TRBV6-9 to TRBJ2-1, with 7 bases fitting TRBD2. V lost 1 base and J lost 0; bases outside the gene matches: 12. This CDR3 comprises 19 residues. Germline lookup yields CDR1 MNHGY and CDR2 SVAAGI.

In its sample, this clonotype was seen a few times. The chain is built from TRBV4-2 and TRBJ1-5; perhaps TRBD1 as D (5 bases). The V gene's germline CDR1 is LGHNA and CDR2 YNFKEQ. Trimming removed 0 bases at V and 7 bases at J, with 13 bases between. This CDR3 has 15 residues. The CDR3 bases are TGTGCCAGCAGCCAAGACACAGGTACTGGACAGCCCCAGCATTTT. This gives the protein CASSQDTGTGQPQHF.